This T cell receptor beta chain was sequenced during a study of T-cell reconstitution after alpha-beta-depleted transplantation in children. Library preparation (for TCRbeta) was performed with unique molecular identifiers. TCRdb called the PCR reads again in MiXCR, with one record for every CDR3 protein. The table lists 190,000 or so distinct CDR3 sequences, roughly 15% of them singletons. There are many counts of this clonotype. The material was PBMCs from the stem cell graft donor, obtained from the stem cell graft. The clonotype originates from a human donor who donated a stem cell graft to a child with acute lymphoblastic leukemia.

CDR3 amino acids: CATSGGISSGANVLTF. In nucleotides, the CDR3 is TGTGCCACCTCGGGGGGGATTAGCTCTGGGGCCAACGTCCTGACTTTC. This chain links TRBV9 with TRBJ2-6, with 8 bases that match TRBD2. This CDR3 has 16 amino acids. Germline lookup yields CDR1 SGDLS and CDR2 YYNGEE. Germline trimming cut 9 bases from V and 0 bases from J; bases unmatched to any gene: 8.